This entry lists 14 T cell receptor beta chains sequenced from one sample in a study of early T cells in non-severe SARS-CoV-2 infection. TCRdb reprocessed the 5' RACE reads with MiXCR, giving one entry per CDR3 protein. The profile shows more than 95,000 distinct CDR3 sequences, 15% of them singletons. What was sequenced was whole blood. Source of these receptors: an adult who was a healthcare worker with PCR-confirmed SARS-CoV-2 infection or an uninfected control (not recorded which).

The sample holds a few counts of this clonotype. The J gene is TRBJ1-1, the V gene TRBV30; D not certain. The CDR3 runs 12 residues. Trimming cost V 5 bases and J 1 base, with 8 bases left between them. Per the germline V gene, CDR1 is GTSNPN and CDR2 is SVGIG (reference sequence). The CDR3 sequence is CAWDFGNTEAFF. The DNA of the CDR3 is TGTGCCTGGGACTTTGGGAACACTGAAGCTTTCTTT. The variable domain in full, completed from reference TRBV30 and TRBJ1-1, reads SQTIHQWPATLVQPVGSPLSLECTVEGTSNPNLYWYRQAAGRGLQLLFYSVGIGQISSEVPQNLSASRPQDRQFILSSKKLLLSDSGFYLCAWDFGNTEAFFGQGTRLTVV.

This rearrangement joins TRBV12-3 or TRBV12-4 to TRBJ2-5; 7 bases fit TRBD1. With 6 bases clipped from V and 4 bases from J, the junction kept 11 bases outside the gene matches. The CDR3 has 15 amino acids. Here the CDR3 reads CASRPRDSSGETQYF. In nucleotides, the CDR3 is TGTGCCAGCAGACCCCGGGACAGTTCAGGAGAGACCCAGTACTTC.

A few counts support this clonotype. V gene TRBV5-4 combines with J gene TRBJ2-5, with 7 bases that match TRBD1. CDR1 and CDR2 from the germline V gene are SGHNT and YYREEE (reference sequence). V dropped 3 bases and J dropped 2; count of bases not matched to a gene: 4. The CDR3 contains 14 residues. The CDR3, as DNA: TGTGCCAGCAGCTCGAGGGACAGACAAGAGACCCAGTACTTC. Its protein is CASSSRDRQETQYF.

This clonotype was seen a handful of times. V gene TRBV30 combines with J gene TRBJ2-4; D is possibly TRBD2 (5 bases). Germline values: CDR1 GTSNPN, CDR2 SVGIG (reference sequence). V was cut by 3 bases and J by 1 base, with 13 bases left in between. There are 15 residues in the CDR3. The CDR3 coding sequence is TGTGCCTGGAGCCCGGGGTTGGGGGCCAAAAACATTCAGTACTTC. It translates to CAWSPGLGAKNIQYF.

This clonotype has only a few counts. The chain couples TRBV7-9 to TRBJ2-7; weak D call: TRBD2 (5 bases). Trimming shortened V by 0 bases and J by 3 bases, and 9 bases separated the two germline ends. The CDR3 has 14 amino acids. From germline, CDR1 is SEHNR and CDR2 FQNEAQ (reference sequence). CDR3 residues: CASSLASAVYEQYF. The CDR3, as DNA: TGTGCCAGCAGCTTAGCTAGCGCCGTCTACGAGCAGTACTTC. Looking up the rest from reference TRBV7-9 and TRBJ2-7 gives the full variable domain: DTGVSQNPRHKITKRGQNVTFRCDPISEHNRLYWYRQTLGQGPEFLTYFQNEAQLEKSRLLSDRFSAERPKGSFSTLEIQRTEQGDSAMYLCASSLASAVYEQYFGPGTRLTVT.

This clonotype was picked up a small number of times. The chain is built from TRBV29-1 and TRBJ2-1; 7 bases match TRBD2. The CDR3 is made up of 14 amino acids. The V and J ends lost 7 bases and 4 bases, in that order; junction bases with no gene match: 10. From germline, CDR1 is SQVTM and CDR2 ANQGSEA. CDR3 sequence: CSAYPSGSYNEQFF. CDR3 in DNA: TGCAGCGCCTACCCTAGCGGATCATACAATGAGCAGTTCTTC.

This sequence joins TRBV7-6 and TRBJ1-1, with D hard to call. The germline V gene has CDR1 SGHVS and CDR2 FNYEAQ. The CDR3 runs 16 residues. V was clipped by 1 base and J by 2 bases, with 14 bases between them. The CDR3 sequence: CASSLVSGGRNTEAFF. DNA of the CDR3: TGTGCCAGCAGCTTAGTAAGCGGTGGGCGCAACACTGAAGCTTTCTTT.

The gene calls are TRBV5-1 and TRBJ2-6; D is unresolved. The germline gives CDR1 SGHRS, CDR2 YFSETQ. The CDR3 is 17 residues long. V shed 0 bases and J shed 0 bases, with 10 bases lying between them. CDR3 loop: CASSLATSSSGANVLTF. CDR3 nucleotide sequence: TGCGCCAGCAGCTTGGCCACGTCTAGCTCTGGGGCCAACGTCCTGACTTTC.

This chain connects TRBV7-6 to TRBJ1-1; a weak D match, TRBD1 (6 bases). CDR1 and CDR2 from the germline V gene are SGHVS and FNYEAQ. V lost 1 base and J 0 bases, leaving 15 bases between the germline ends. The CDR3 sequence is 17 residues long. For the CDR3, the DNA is TGTGCCAGCAGCTTAGTTAGCCTACAGGGATTGAACACTGAAGCTTTCTTT. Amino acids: CASSLVSLQGLNTEAFF.

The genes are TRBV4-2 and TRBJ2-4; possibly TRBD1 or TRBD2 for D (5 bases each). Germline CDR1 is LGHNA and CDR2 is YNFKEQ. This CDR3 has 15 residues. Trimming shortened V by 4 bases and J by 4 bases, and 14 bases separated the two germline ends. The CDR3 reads CASSLDRDGKNIQYF. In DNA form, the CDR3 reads TGTGCCAGCAGCCTAGACCGGGACGGGAAAAACATTCAGTACTTC.

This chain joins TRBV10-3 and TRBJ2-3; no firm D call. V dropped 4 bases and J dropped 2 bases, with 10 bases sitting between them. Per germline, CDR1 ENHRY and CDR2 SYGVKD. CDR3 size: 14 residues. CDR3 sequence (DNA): TGTGCCATCAGTGTTGCTGCCCTCACAGATACGCAGTATTTT. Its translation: CAISVAALTDTQYF.

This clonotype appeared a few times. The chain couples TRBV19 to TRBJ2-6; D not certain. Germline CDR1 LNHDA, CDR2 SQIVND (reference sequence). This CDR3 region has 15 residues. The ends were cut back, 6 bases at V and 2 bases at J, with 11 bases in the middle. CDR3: CASSSQSPGANVLTF. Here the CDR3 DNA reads TGTGCCAGTAGCTCGCAGTCCCCTGGGGCCAACGTCCTGACTTTC.

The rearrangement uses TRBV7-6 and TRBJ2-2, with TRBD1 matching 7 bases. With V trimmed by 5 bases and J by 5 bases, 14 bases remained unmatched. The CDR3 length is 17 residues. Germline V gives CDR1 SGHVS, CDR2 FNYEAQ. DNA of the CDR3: TGTGCCAGCAGCATATACGGGGTAACAGGGGCTACCGGGGAGCTGTTTTTT. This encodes CASSIYGVTGATGELFF.

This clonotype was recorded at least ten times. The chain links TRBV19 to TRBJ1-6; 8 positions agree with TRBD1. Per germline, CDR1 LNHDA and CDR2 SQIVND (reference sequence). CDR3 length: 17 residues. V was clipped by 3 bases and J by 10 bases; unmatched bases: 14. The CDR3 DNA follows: TGTGCCAGTAGTATCTCCAGGGGGCCAGGGGGCAGATCACCCCTCCACTTT. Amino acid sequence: CASSISRGPGGRSPLHF.